The clone carrying this T cell receptor (beta chain) was observed many times. One end of the junction fails to match germline, which may point to a read error. In TCRdb, the RT-PCR reads were re-called with MiXCR into one record per CDR3 protein. The table includes about 680,000 distinct CDR3 sequences, approximately 15% detected once. The CDR3 contains 15 residues. The germline V gene encodes CDR1 SSHAT and CDR2 FNYEAQ (reference sequence). The sequenced sample consisted of memory CD4+ T cells from blood. The receptor was isolated from a female donor in good health, serving as a healthy control. The genes are TRBV7-7 and TRBJ2-1, with 7 positions matching TRBD2. Here the CDR3 DNA reads TGTGCTAGCAGCCTCTCCACCGGGGGGTCGGGTGAGCAGTTCTTC. Protein: CASSLSTGGSGEQFF.